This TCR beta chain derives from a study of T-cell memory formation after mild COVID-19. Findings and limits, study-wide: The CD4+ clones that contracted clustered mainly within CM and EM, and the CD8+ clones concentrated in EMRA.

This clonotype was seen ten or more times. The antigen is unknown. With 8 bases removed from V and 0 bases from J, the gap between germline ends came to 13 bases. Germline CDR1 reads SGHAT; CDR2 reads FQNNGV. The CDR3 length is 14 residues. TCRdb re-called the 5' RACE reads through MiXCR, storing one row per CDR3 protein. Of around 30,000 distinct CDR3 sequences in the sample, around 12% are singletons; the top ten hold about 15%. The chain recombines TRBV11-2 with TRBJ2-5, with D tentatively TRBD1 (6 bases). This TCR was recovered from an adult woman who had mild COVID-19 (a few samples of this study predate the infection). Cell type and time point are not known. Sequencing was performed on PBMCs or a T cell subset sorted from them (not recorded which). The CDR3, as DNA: TGTGCCAGCGCTGGGGGCCCGTACCAAGAGACCCAGTACTTC. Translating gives CASAGGPYQETQYF.